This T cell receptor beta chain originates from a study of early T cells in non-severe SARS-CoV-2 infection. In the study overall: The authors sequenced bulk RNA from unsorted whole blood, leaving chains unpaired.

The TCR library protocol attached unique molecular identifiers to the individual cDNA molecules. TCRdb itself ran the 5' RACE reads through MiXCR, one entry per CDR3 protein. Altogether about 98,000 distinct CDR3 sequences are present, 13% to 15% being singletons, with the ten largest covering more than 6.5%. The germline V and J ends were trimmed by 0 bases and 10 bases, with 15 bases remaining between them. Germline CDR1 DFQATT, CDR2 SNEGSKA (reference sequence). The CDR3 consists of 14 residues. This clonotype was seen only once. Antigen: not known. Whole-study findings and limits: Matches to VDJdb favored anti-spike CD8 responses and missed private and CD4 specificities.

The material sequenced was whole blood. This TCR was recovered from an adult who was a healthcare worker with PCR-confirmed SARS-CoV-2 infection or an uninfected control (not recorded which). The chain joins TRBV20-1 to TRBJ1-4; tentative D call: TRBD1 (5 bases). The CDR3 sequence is CSARDGAGVGKLFF. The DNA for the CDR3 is TGCAGTGCTAGAGATGGGGCGGGTGTGGGAAAACTGTTTTTT.